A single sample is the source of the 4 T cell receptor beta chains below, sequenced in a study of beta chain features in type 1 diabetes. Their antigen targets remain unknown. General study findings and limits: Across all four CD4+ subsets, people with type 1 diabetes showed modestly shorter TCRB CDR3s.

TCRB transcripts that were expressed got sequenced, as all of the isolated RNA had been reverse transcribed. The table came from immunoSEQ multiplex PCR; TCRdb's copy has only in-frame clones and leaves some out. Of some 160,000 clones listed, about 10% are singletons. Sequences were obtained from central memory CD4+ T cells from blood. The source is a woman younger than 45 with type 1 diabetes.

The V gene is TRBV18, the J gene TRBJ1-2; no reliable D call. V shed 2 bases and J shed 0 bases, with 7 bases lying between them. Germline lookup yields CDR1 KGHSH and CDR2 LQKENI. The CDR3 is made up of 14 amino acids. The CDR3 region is CASSPGQTNYGYTF. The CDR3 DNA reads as TGTGCCAGCTCACCAGGGCAAACTAACTATGGCTACACCTTC.

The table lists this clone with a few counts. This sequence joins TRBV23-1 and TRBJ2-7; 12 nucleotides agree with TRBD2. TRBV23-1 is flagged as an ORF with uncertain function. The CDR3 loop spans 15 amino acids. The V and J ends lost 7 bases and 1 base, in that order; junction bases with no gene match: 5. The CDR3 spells CASIPGLAGSYEQYF. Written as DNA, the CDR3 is TGCGCCAGCATTCCGGGACTAGCGGGTTCCTACGAGCAGTACTTC.

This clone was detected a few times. The CDR3 loop is CASSFLGGSLYNEQFF. DNA for the CDR3: TGTGCCAGCAGTTTTTTAGGCGGGAGCCTTTACAATGAGCAGTTCTTC. The chain combines TRBV28 with TRBJ2-1, with 7 bases aligning to TRBD2. V lost 3 bases to trimming and J lost 4 bases; unmatched junction nucleotides: 9. This CDR3 region has 16 residues. Germline CDR1 MDHEN, CDR2 SYDVKM.

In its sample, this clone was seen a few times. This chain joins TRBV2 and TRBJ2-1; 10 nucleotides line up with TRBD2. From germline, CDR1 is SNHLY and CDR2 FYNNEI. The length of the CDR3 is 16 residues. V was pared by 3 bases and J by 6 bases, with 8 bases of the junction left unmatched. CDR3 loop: CASSDALAGALNEQFF. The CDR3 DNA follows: TGTGCCAGCAGTGATGCGCTAGCGGGGGCACTCAATGAGCAGTTCTTC. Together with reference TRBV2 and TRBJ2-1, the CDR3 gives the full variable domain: EPEVTQTPSHQVTQMGQEVILRCVPISNHLYFYWYRQILGQKVEFLVSFYNNEISEKSEIFDDQFSVERPDGSNFTLKIRSTKLEDSAMYFCASSDALAGALNEQFFGPGTRLTVL.